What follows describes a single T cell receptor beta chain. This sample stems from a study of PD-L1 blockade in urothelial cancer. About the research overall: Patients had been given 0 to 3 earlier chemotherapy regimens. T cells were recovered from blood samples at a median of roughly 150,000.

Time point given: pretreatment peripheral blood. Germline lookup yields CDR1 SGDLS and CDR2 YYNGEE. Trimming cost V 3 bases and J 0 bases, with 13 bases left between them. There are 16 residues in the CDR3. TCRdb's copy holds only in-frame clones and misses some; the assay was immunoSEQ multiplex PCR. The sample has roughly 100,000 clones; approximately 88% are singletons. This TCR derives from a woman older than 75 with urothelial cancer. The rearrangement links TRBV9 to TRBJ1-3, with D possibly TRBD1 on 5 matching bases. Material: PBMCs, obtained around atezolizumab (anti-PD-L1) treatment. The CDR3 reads CASSARARPSGNTIYF. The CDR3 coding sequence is TGTGCCAGCAGCGCCAGGGCCAGACCCTCTGGAAACACCATATATTTT.